This T cell receptor (beta chain) is from a study of blood T cell repertoires in COVID-19. Study as a whole: In each case, the material was cDNA or gDNA derived from T cells, B-cell-depleted T cells, or PBMCs.

Original processing methods: Reference gene primer amplification yielded estimated nucleated cell counts. Sequencing used immunoSEQ multiplex PCR; TCRdb keeps in-frame clones, though not all of them. Clone size and V and J calls were adopted from that table, with D and trimming inferred from the DNA. This sample has about 120,000 clones, with about four fifths found just once. The V end was cut by 6 bases, the J end by 2 bases, with 12 bases between. CDR3 size: 14 residues. Germline CDR1 is MDHEN and CDR2 is SYDVKM. The chain combines TRBV28 with TRBJ2-3; D may be TRBD1 (5 bases). Sequenced input: peripheral blood. This receptor was obtained from a man in his sixties with acute or convalescent COVID-19. The CDR3 region is CASRFSRDTDTQYF. Here the CDR3 DNA reads TGTGCCAGCAGGTTTAGCAGGGACACAGATACGCAGTATTTT.